This TCR beta chain is from a study of identical twins. TCRdb ran MiXCR on the 5' RACE reads and lists one entry per CDR3 protein. The profile shows 500,000 to 650,000 distinct CDR3 sequences, about 22% of them singletons. Trimming took 4 bases from V and 7 from J, leaving 11 bases between them. The CDR3 has 14 amino acids. Separately, the same data were catalogued under a study of yellow fever vaccine responses in identical twins.

The sequencing input was CD4+ T cells sorted from blood. This chain links TRBV12-3 or TRBV12-4 with TRBJ1-6; no definite D call. This sequence was found in a woman aged 18 to 35 in good health. The CDR3 loop reads CASSSDRINSPLHF. The CDR3 coding sequence is TGTGCCAGCAGTTCAGATAGGATCAATTCACCCCTCCACTTT.